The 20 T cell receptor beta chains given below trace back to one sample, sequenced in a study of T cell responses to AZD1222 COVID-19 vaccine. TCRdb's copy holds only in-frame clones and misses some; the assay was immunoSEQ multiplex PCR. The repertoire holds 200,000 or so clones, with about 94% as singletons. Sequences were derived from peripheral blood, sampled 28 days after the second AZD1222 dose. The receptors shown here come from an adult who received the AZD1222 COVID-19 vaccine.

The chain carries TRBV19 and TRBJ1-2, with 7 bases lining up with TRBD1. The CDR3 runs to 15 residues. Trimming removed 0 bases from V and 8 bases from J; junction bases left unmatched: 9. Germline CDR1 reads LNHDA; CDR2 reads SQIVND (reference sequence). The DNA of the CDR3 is TGTGCCAGTAGTATAGATCCAGGGGGGGCGAGAGGCTACACCTTC. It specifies CASSIDPGGARGYTF.

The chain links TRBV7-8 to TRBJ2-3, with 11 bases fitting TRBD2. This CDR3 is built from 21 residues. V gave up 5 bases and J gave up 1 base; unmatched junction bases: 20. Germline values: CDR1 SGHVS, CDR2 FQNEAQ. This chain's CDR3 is CASSPSPRRTSGPQGTDTQYF. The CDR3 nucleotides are TGTGCCAGCAGCCCCTCCCCGCGCCGGACTAGCGGGCCCCAGGGCACAGATACGCAGTATTTT.

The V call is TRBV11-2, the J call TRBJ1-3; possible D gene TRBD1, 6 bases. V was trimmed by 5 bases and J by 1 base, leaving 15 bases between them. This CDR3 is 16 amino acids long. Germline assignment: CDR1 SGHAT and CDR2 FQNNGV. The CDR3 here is CASSIPQGFSGNTIYF. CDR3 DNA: TGTGCCAGCAGCATCCCACAGGGATTTTCTGGAAACACCATATATTTT.

The CDR3 DNA reads as TGTGCCAGCAGCCAAGAGGGCGGGAGTAAACTCTTGGAGACCCAGTACTTC. Amino acid sequence: CASSQEGGSKLLETQYF. The chain uses TRBV14 and TRBJ2-5; 7 nucleotides line up with TRBD2. The trim removed 0 bases at V and 5 bases at J, leaving 12 bases unmatched. The CDR3 totals 17 residues. Germline V gene data show CDR1 as SGHDN and CDR2 as FVKESK.

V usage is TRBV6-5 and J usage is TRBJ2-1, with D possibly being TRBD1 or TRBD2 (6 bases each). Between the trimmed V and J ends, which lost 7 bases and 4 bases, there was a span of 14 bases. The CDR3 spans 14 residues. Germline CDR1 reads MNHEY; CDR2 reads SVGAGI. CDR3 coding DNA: TGTGCCAGCATCTTCGGGGGCCTATACAATGAGCAGTTCTTC. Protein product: CASIFGGLYNEQFF.

In DNA form, the CDR3 reads TGCGCCAGCAGCATCCCACCCGGGACAGTCACCGGGGAGCTGTTTTTT. Its translation is CASSIPPGTVTGELFF. The chain has TRBV5-1 and TRBJ2-2, with TRBD1 matching 7 bases. The J segment lost 4 bases and the V segment lost 4 bases, leaving 10 bases of the junction unmatched. Germline V gives CDR1 SGHRS, CDR2 YFSETQ. The length of the CDR3 is 16 residues.

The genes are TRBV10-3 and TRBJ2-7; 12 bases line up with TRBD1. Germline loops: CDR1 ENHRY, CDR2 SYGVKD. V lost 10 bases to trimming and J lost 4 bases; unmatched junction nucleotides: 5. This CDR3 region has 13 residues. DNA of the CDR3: TGTGCCACGGGGACAGGGGGCTTTTACGAGCAGTACTTC. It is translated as CATGTGGFYEQYF.

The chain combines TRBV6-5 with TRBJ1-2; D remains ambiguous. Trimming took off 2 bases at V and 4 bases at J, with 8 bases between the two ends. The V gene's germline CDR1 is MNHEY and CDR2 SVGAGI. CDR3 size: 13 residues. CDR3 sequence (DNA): TGTGCCAGCAGTTACGGACGGCGCTATGGCTACACCTTC. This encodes CASSYGRRYGYTF.

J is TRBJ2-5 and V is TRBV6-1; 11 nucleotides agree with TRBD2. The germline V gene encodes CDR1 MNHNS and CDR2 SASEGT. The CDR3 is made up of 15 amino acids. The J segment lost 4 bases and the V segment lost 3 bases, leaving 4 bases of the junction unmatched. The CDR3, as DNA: TGTGCCAGCAGTGATGGACTAGCGGGCGGAGAGACCCAGTACTTC. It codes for CASSDGLAGGETQYF.

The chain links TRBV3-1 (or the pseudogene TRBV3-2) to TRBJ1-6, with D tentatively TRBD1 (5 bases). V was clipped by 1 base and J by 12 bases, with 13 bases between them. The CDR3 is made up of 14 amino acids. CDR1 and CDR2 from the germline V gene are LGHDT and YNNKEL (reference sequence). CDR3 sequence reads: CASSQGGDGKPLHF. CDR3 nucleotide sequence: TGTGCCAGCAGCCAAGGAGGGGACGGGAAACCCCTCCACTTT.

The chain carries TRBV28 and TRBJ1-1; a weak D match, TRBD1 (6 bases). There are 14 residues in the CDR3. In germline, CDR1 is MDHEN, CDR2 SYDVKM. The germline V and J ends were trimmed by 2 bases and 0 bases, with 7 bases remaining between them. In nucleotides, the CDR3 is TGTGCCAGCAGTTTAGGGGGCTTGAACACTGAAGCTTTCTTT. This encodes CASSLGGLNTEAFF.

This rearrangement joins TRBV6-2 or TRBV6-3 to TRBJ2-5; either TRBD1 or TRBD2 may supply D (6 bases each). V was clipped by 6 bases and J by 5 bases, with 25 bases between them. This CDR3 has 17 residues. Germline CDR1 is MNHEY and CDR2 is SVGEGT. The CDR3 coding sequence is TGTGCCAGCAGCCTCGGGTCGGGAGCTTTGGGGGCGGAGACCCAGTACTTC. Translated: CASSLGSGALGAETQYF.

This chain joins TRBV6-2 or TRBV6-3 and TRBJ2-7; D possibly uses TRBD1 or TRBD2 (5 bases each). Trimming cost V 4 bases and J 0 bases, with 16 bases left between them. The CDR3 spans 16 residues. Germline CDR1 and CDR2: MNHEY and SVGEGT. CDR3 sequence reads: CASSSPHEGNSYEQYF. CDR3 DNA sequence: TGTGCCAGCAGTTCGCCCCACGAGGGGAACTCCTACGAGCAGTACTTC.

This CDR3 reads CASSFRGGQPQHF. The CDR3 DNA follows: TGTGCCAGCAGTTTCCGGGGGGGTCAGCCCCAGCATTTT. This sequence joins TRBV27 and TRBJ1-5, with a tentative D call TRBD1 (5 bases). V gave up 3 bases and J gave up 6 bases, with 9 bases separating them. The CDR3 runs 13 residues. Germline values: CDR1 MNHEY, CDR2 SMNVEV (reference sequence).

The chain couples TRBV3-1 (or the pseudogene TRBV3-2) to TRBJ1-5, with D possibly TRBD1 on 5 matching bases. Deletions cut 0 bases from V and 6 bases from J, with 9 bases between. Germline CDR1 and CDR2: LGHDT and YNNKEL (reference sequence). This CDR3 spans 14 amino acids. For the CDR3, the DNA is TGTGCCAGCAGCCAAGACAGGGTTGGTCAGCCCCAGCATTTT. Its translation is CASSQDRVGQPQHF.

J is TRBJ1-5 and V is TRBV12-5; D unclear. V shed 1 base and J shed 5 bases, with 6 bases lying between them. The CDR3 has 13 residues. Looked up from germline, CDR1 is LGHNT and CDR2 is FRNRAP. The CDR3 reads CASGLGRYQPQHF. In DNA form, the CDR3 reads TGTGCTAGTGGTTTGGGACGGTATCAGCCCCAGCATTTT.

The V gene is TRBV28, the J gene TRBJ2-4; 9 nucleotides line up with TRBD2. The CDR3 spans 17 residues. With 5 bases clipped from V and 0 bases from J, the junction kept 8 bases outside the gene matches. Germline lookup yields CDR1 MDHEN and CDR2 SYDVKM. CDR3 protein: CASSRRGGEGAKNIQYF. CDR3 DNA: TGTGCCAGCAGTCGACGCGGGGGGGAGGGAGCCAAAAACATTCAGTACTTC.

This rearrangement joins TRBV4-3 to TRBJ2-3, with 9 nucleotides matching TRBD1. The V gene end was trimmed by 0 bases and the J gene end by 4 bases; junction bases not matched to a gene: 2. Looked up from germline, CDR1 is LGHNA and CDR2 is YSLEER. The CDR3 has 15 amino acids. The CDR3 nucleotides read TGCGCCAGCAGCCAAGATGGGACAGGGTCAGATACGCAGTATTTT. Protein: CASSQDGTGSDTQYF.

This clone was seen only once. The CDR3 sequence is CASSAGQGAGYTF. In DNA, the CDR3 is TGTGCCAGCAGCGCGGGACAGGGAGCTGGCTACACCTTC. The chain has TRBV7-8 and TRBJ1-2; the match to TRBD1 covers 9 bases. CDR3 length equals 13 residues. CDR1 SGHVS and CDR2 FQNEAQ come from the germline V gene. The junction had 5 bases not matched to a gene; V was cut back by 5 bases and J by 7 bases.

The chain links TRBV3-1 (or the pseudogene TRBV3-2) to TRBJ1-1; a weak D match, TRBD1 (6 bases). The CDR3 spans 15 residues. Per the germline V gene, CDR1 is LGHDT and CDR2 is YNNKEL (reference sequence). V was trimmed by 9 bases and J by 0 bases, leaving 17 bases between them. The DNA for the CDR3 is TGTGCCAGGCGCTCCTCCGGACAGATGAACACTGAAGCTTTCTTT. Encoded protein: CARRSSGQMNTEAFF.